The clone carrying this TCR beta chain was observed a single time. A Seattle source enrolled patients during active infection and followed them longitudinally. Study processing details: Nucleated cell counts were estimated from reference gene primer amplification. Method: immunoSEQ multiplex PCR; TCRdb's copy keeps in-frame clones and lacks some. The V and J calls and clone size are taken from that table; D and trimming were inferred from the DNA. Among about 410,000 clones listed, roughly 90% were seen once. The data stem from a study of blood T cell repertoires in COVID-19. Study at large: Sites across the United States, Italy and Spain contributed samples from acute and convalescent COVID-19.

V was clipped by 2 bases and J by 7 bases; unmatched bases: 8. The CDR3 sequence is 15 residues long. From germline, CDR1 is MDHEN and CDR2 SYDVKM. Sequencing was done on a sample of peripheral blood. The source is a woman aged 35 to 49 with COVID-19, enrolled during active disease. V usage is TRBV28 and J usage is TRBJ1-5; 7 nucleotides line up with TRBD1. The CDR3 region is CASSLPRAGGQPQHF. CDR3 coding DNA: TGTGCCAGCAGTTTACCTCGCGCAGGGGGACAGCCCCAGCATTTT.